The clone carrying this T cell receptor (beta chain) has just one count. Its antigen is not identified. This sample is part of a study of memory CD4+ T cells and cytomegalovirus serostatus. Study at large: This sample comes from healthy Belgian adults, about nine CMV seropositive, approximately 22 seronegative. General observations from the study: Repertoires predicted CMV serostatus with median bootstrapped AUC of 0.95. The CMV-associated TCR signature appears largely within the CD4+ memory repertoire.

Generated by immunoSEQ multiplex PCR, the TCRdb table keeps only in-frame clones and is missing some. Among 50,000 or so clones, over 75% were seen once, and the ten largest hold approximately 0.59%. Single viable CD3+CD4+CD8-CD45RO+ cells were sorted as the memory CD4+ T cells. After thawing, CD4+ T cells were positively selected. The CDR3 length is 17 residues. The germline CDR1 and CDR2 sequences are MNHNS and SASEGT. V was pared by 2 bases and J by 2 bases, with 9 bases of the junction left unmatched. V gene TRBV6-1 combines with J gene TRBJ1-2; TRBD1 agrees at 9 bases. The clonotype originates from an adult in good health and CMV-seronegative. Material for sequencing was memory CD4+ T cells from blood. Here the CDR3 reads CASSEKAWTGENYGYTF. The CDR3 DNA reads TGTGCCAGCAGTGAAAAGGCCTGGACAGGGGAGAACTATGGCTACACCTTC.